This TCR beta chain is from a study of cytomegalovirus exposure and HLA in healthy donors. Overall study results and limits: Reports described diagnosis of cytomegalovirus status by the classifier as highly specific and sensitive.

As for this clone: Its antigen remains unidentified.

PCR involved 60 Vbeta and 13 Jbeta primers. Clones were sequenced by immunoSEQ multiplex PCR, and TCRdb holds only the in-frame ones, with some missing. Seen here are more than 100,000 clones, more than 70% observed once, and the top ten hold under 5.5%. Deletions cut 2 bases from V and 7 bases from J, with 12 bases between. Germline values: CDR1 MNHNY, CDR2 SVGAGI (reference sequence). The CDR3 has 13 amino acids. The chain has TRBV6-6 and TRBJ2-7; tentative D call: TRBD2 (5 bases). Input material: PBMCs. This TCR came from a man in his fifties or sixties in good health and CMV-seropositive. The CDR3 coding sequence is TGTGCCAGCAGTTACGGGGAGCAGAGGGAGCAGTACTTC. Its translation: CASSYGEQREQYF.